This TCR beta chain stems from a study of graft-versus-host responses after intestinal transplantation. Across the study: As for transplant type, recipients had multivisceral, liver-intestinal, or isolated intestinal grafts. Tacrolimus plus steroids were given to all recipients for approximately 3 years, preceded by anti-thymocyte globulin induction.

Labeling with CFSE marked 200,000 responder cells, which were plated with 200,000 irradiated, violet-dye-labeled stimulator cells. The protocol was immunoSEQ multiplex PCR, while the TCRdb copy is restricted to in-frame clones and leaves out a portion. The sample holds roughly 21,000 clones, roughly 43% seen once. The study, taken as a whole, reports: Some GvH clones were seen earlier in gut or blood, suggesting intestinal origin.

Germline assignment: CDR1 SGHTA and CDR2 FQGTGA. The CDR3 is made up of 14 amino acids. Trimming shortened V by 5 bases and J by 7 bases, and 14 bases separated the two germline ends. The input for sequencing was alloreactive CD8+ T cells from a mixed lymphocyte reaction culture, taken before intestinal transplant. Subset described: CFSE-low proliferating T cells sorted from roughly 6-day pre-transplant mixed lymphocyte reaction (GvH or HvG direction). The genes are TRBV7-3 and TRBJ2-2, with D possibly matching TRBD2 (6 bases). The source is a human patient who received an intestinal transplant. This CDR3 reads CASSPSLTSGELFF. CDR3 nucleotide sequence: TGTGCCAGCAGCCCATCCTTGACTAGCGGGGAGCTGTTTTTT.